The 13 T cell receptor beta chains listed next were all sequenced from one sample in a study of PD-L1 blockade in urothelial cancer. Sequenced by immunoSEQ multiplex PCR; TCRdb stores in-frame clones only, minus some. The sample records tens of thousands of clones, roughly 87% being singletons. Documented time point: peripheral blood 6 weeks after treatment start. The source was PBMCs, collected around atezolizumab (anti-PD-L1) treatment. The receptor set was obtained from a man older than 75 with urothelial cancer.

The rearrangement links TRBV5-6 to TRBJ2-1, with D hard to call. Deletions cut 2 bases from V and 6 bases from J, with 9 bases between. This CDR3 spans 13 amino acids. Germline values: CDR1 SGHDT, CDR2 YYEEEE. The CDR3 here is CASSFRTGNEQFF. In DNA form, the CDR3 reads TGTGCCAGCAGCTTCCGAACGGGCAATGAGCAGTTCTTC.

The chain employs TRBV10-3 and TRBJ1-4; 8 nucleotides agree with TRBD1. Germline-derived CDR1 and CDR2 are ENHRY and SYGVKD. The CDR3 runs 16 residues. J was trimmed by 2 bases and V by 5 bases; bases with no gene match: 7. In DNA, the CDR3 is TGTGCCATCAGTCAGACAACAGGGGGGACTAATGAAAAACTGTTTTTT. Amino acid sequence: CAISQTTGGTNEKLFF.

The chain joins TRBV19 to TRBJ2-1; 14 positions match TRBD2. The CDR3 covers 16 residues. V shed 5 bases, J shed 4 bases, and the junction held 4 bases outside the gene matches. Germline V gene lookup returns CDR1 LNHDA and CDR2 SQIVND (reference sequence). The CDR3 here is CASSARLAGGYNEQFF. In DNA, the CDR3 is TGTGCCAGTAGTGCTCGACTAGCGGGAGGGTACAATGAGCAGTTCTTC.

The chain has TRBV6-5 and TRBJ2-7; a weak D match, TRBD1 (5 bases). Germline values: CDR1 MNHEY, CDR2 SVGAGI. The V gene lost 6 bases and the J gene lost 2 bases, with 11 bases spanning the gap. The CDR3 is 13 residues long. The CDR3 spells CASRIDRTYEQYF. The DNA of the CDR3 is TGTGCCAGCAGGATAGACAGAACCTACGAGCAGTACTTC.

This clone came up a few times. The rearrangement links TRBV7-2 to TRBJ2-3, with 7 bases that match TRBD2. Germline V lookup: CDR1 SGHTA, CDR2 FQGNSA. The CDR3 is 15 amino acids. J lost 1 base, V lost 5 bases, and 6 bases had no gene match. The CDR3 loop reads CASSQRGGGTDTQYF. CDR3 nucleotide sequence: TGTGCCAGCAGCCAAAGGGGAGGGGGCACAGATACGCAGTATTTT.

V is TRBV6-5 and J is TRBJ1-1; a possible D gene is TRBD1 (5 bases). Between the trimmed V and J ends, which lost 6 bases and 5 bases, there was a span of 10 bases. Germline V gives CDR1 MNHEY, CDR2 SVGAGI. The CDR3 covers 12 residues. CDR3 sequence reads: CASSQQGTEAFF. The CDR3 nucleotides read TGTGCCAGCAGCCAGCAGGGAACTGAAGCTTTCTTT.

V usage is TRBV30 and J usage is TRBJ1-2; TRBD1 agrees at 9 bases. The V gene's germline CDR1 is GTSNPN and CDR2 SVGIG (reference sequence). The V gene end was trimmed by 2 bases and the J gene end by 4 bases; junction bases not matched to a gene: 8. The CDR3 is made up of 15 amino acids. The CDR3 bases are TGTGCCTGGAGTAGAGGGACAGGGTCCTTCTATGGCTACACCTTC. Translating it yields CAWSRGTGSFYGYTF.

The chain links TRBV9 to TRBJ2-1; 9 bases are a match to TRBD2. The CDR3 covers 15 residues. With V trimmed by 0 bases and J by 6 bases, 4 bases remained unmatched. CDR1 is SGDLS, CDR2 YYNGEE, per germline. CDR3 sequence: CASSVVAGGGNEQFF. For the CDR3, the DNA is TGTGCCAGCAGCGTAGTTGCGGGAGGGGGCAATGAGCAGTTCTTC.

The chain couples TRBV2 to TRBJ2-7, with D perhaps TRBD1 (5 bases). V was clipped by 1 base and J by 6 bases, with 10 bases between them. Germline values: CDR1 SNHLY, CDR2 FYNNEI. The CDR3 length is 13 residues. The CDR3 protein is CASSEGQGSEQYF. The CDR3 DNA reads TGTGCCAGCAGTGAAGGGCAGGGCAGCGAGCAGTACTTC.

This clone was seen only a few times. J is TRBJ2-3 and V is TRBV14; tentative D call: TRBD1 (6 bases). Trimming left V 4 bases short and J 2 bases short, with 10 bases between. The germline CDR1 and CDR2 sequences are SGHDN and FVKESK. This CDR3 has 14 residues. The CDR3 region has the DNA TGTGCCAGCAGCCCGGGACACACCACAGATACGCAGTATTTT. It translates to CASSPGHTTDTQYF.

The rearrangement uses TRBV5-4 and TRBJ2-3, with 7 bases fitting TRBD1. The length of the CDR3 is 18 residues. Germline CDR1 reads SGHNT; CDR2 reads YYREEE (reference sequence). The J segment lost 2 bases and the V segment lost 4 bases, leaving 16 bases of the junction unmatched. CDR3 loop: CASSPGQERFPPTDTQYF. The CDR3 DNA reads TGTGCCAGCAGCCCCGGACAGGAGCGGTTCCCACCCACAGATACGCAGTATTTT.

J is TRBJ1-2 and V is TRBV6-1, with D unclear. Trimming left V 1 base short and J 8 bases short, with 5 bases between. Looked up from germline, CDR1 is MNHNS and CDR2 is SASEGT. The CDR3 runs to 11 residues. DNA for the CDR3: TGTGCCAGCAGTGAAGGTGGCGGCTACACCTTC. This codes for CASSEGGGYTF.

This clone was seen a single time. This chain connects TRBV7-9 to TRBJ1-1; D unresolved. Germline assignment: CDR1 SEHNR and CDR2 FQNEAQ (reference sequence). V was cut by 2 bases and J by 0 bases, with 7 bases left in between. This CDR3 is built from 14 residues. The CDR3 loop reads CASSLQAMNTEAFF. The DNA of the CDR3 is TGTGCCAGCAGCTTACAGGCGATGAACACTGAAGCTTTCTTT.